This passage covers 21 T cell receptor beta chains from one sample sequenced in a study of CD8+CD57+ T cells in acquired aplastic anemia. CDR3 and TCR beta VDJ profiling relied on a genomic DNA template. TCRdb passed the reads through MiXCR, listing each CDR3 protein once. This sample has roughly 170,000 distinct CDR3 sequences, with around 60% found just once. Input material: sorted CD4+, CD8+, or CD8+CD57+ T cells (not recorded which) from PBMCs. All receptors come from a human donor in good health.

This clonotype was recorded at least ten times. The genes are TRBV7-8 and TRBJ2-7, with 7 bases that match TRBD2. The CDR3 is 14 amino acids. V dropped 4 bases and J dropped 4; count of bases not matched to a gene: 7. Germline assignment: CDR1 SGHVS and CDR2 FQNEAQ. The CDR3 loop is CASSSPGGGYEQYF. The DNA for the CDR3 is TGTGCCAGCAGCTCCCCGGGGGGAGGTTACGAGCAGTACTTC.

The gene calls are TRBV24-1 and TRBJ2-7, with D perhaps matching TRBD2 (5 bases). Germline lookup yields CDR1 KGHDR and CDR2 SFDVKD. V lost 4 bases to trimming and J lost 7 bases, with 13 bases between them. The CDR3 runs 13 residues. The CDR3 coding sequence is TGTGCCACCAGTGACGGGGAGTGGAGGGAGCAGTACTTC. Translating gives CATSDGEWREQYF.

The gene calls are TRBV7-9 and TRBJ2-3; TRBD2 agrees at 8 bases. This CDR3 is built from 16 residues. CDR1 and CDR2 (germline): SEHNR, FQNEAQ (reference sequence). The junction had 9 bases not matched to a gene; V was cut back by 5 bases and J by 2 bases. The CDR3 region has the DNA TGTGCCAGCAGCGATCAAACTAGCGGATCCACAGATACGCAGTATTTT. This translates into CASSDQTSGSTDTQYF.

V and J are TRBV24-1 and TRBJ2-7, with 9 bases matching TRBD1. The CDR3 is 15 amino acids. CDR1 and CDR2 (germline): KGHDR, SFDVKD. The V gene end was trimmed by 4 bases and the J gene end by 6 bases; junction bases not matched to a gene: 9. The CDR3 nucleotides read TGTGCCACCAGTGAGCCCGGGACAGGGCGGTTCGAGCAGTACTTC. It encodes CATSEPGTGRFEQYF.

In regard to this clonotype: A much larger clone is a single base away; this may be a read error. DNA for the CDR3: TGTGCCAGCAGCCGAGGGGGACTAGCTTGGAGGCAGTTCTTC. It translates to CASSRGGLAWRQFF. The chain employs TRBV5-1 and TRBJ2-1, with 9 bases lining up with TRBD2. Germline V gives CDR1 SGHRS, CDR2 YFSETQ. The CDR3 runs 14 residues.

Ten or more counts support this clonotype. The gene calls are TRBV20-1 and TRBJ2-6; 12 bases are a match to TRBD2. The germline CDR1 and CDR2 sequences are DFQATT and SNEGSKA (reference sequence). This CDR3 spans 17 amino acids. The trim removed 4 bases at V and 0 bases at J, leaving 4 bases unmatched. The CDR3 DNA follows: TGCAGTGCTAAAGGACTAGCGGGAAGCTCTGGGGCCAACGTCCTGACTTTC. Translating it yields CSAKGLAGSSGANVLTF.

The DNA for the CDR3 is TGTGCCACCAGCAGAGGAGCAGCGACCCTGAACACTGAAGCTTTCTTT. Translated, it gives CATSRGAATLNTEAFF. V gene TRBV15 combines with J gene TRBJ1-1, with D uncertain. Germline CDR1 and CDR2: LNHNV and YYDKDF (reference sequence). Trimming took 1 base from V and 0 from J, leaving 12 bases between them. The CDR3 consists of 16 residues. Complete variable domain (other parts from reference TRBV15 and TRBJ1-1): DAMVIQNPRYQVTQFGKPVTLSCSQTLNHNVMYWYQQKSSQAPKLLFHYYDKDFNNEADTPDNFQSRRPNTSFCFLDIRSPGLGDTAMYLCATSRGAATLNTEAFFGQGTRLTVV.

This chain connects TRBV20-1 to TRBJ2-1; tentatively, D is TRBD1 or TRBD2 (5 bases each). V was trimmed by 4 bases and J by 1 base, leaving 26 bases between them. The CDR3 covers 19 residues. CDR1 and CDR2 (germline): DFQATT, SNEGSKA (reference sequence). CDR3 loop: CSAKDKSVPERRSYNEQFF. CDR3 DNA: TGCAGTGCTAAGGACAAATCCGTCCCCGAAAGGAGGTCCTACAATGAGCAGTTCTTC.

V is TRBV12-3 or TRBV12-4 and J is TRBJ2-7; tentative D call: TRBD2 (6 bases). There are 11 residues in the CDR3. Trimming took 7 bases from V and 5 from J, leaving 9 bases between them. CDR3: CASTGGNEQYF. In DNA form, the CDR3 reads TGTGCCAGCACCGGAGGGAACGAGCAGTACTTC.

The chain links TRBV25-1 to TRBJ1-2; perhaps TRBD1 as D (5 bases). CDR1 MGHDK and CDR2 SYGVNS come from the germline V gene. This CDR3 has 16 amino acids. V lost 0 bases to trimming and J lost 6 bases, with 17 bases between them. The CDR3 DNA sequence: TGTGCCAGCAGTGAATATCCCCCGGGGCAGATCCATGGCTACACCTTC. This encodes CASSEYPPGQIHGYTF.

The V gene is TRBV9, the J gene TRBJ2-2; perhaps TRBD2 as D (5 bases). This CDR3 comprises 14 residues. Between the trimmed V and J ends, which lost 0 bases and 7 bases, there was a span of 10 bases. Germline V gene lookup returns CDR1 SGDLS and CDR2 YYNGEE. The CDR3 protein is CASSVGSRGGELFF. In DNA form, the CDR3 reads TGTGCCAGCAGCGTAGGCTCCCGGGGCGGGGAGCTGTTTTTT.

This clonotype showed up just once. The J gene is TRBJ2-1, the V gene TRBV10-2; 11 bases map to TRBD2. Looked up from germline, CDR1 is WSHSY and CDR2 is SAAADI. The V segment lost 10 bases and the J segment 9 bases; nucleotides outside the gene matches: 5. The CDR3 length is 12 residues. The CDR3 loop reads CATSTSGIEQFF. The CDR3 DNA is TGCGCCACCTCGACTAGCGGGATTGAGCAGTTCTTC.

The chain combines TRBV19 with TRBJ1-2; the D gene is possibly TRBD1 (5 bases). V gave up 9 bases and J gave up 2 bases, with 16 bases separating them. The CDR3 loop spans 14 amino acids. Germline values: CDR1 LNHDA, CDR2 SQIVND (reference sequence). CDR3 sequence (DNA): TGTGCCAGCAGTTTTACGGGGGGGAACTATGGCTACACCTTC. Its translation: CASSFTGGNYGYTF.

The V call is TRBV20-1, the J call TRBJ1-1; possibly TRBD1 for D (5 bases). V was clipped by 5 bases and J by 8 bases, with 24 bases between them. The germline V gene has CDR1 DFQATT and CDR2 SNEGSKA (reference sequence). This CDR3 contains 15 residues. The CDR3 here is CSAQLPGLADYEAFF. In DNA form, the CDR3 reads TGCAGTGCTCAACTACCGGGACTAGCGGACTACGAAGCTTTCTTT.

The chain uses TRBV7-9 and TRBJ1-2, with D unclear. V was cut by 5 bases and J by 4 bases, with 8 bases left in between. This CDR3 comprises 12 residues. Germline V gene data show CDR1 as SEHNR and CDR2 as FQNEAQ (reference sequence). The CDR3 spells CASSAGPYGYTF. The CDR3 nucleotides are TGTGCCAGCAGCGCCGGGCCCTATGGCTACACCTTC.

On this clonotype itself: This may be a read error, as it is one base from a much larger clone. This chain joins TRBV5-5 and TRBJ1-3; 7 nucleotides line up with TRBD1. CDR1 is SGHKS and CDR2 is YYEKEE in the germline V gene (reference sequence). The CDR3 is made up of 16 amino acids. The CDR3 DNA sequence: TGTGCCAGCAGCGCGGACAGGACGAACTCTGGAGACACCATATATTTT. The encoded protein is CASSADRTNSGDTIYF.

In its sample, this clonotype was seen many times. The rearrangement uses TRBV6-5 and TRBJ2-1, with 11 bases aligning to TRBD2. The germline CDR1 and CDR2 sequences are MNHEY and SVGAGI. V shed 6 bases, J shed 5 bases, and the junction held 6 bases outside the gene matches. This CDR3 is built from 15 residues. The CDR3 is CASREPGLADNEQFF. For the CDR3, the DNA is TGTGCCAGCAGAGAACCGGGACTAGCGGACAATGAGCAGTTCTTC.

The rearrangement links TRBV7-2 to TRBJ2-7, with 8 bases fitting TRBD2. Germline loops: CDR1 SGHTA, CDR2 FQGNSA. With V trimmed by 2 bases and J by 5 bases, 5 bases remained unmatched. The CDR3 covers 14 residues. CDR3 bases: TGTGCCAGCAGCTTAATTGGGACTAGAAACGAGCAGTACTTC. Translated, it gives CASSLIGTRNEQYF.

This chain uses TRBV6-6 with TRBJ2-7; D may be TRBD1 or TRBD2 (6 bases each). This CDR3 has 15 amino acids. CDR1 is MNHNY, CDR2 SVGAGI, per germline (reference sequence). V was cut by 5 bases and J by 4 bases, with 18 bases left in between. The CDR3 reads CASSATRGVPYEQYF. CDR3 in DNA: TGTGCCAGCAGTGCGACAAGGGGGGTCCCGTACGAGCAGTACTTC.

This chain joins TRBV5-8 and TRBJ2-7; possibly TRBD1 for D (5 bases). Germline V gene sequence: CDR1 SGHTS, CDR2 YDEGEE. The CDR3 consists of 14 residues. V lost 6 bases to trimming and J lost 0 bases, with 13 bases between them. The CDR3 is CASIPWGTSYEQYF. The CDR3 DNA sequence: TGTGCCAGCATCCCTTGGGGCACCTCCTACGAGCAGTACTTC.

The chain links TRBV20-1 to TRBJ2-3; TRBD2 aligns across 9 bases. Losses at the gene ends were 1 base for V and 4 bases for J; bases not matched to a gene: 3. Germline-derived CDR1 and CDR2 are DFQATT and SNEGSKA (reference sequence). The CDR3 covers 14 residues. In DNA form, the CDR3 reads TGCAGTGCTAGAGGTAGCGGGGGTTCAGATACGCAGTATTTT. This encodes CSARGSGGSDTQYF.